This entry lists 8 T cell receptor beta chains sequenced from one sample in a study of human T cells and chemical hapten exposure. The library tagged each cDNA molecule with unique molecular identifiers. MiXCR, applied by TCRdb to the reads, yields one record per CDR3 protein. The sample includes 120,000 or so distinct CDR3 sequences, over 7% of them seen just once. RNA extraction used unfractionated whole blood as the source of total RNA. Sequencing was performed on whole blood. These receptors came from a human donor in good health. Some clones in this sample may be carry-over from other donors' samples.

This clonotype was counted ten times or more. V and J are TRBV6-4 and TRBJ2-3; 11 nucleotides line up with TRBD2. Germline CDR1 and CDR2: MRHNA and SNTAGT. Losses at the gene ends were 3 bases for V and 1 base for J; bases not matched to a gene: 0. CDR3 size: 15 residues. The CDR3: CASSETSGGTDTQYF. DNA of the CDR3: TGTGCCAGCAGTGAGACTAGCGGGGGCACAGATACGCAGTATTTT.

This clonotype was found many times. V is TRBV7-8 and J is TRBJ2-3; D is uncertain. In germline, CDR1 is SGHVS, CDR2 FQNEAQ. CDR3 length: 14 residues. V lost 5 bases to trimming and J lost 0 bases, with 9 bases between them. In DNA form, the CDR3 reads TGTGCCAGCAGCCCCAGTTGGAGCACAGATACGCAGTATTTT. Protein sequence: CASSPSWSTDTQYF.

This clonotype was counted a few times. This rearrangement joins TRBV20-1 to TRBJ2-7; no definite D call. Germline V gene data show CDR1 as DFQATT and CDR2 as SNEGSKA (reference sequence). The CDR3 sequence is 14 residues long. V lost 0 bases, J lost 2 bases, and 11 bases lay in between. CDR3 DNA sequence: TGCAGTGCTAGAGAAGGGAACGTAGCCTACGAGCAGTACTTC. This sequence encodes CSAREGNVAYEQYF.

This clonotype was picked up many times. This chain connects TRBV29-1 to TRBJ1-1; D is undetermined. Germline CDR1 and CDR2: SQVTM and ANQGSEA. Trimming removed 4 bases from V and 0 bases from J, with 3 bases in between. CDR3 length equals 11 residues. The CDR3 loop reads CSVAMNTEAFF. The CDR3 coding sequence is TGCAGCGTTGCTATGAACACTGAAGCTTTCTTT. Variable domain in full (rest from reference TRBV29-1 and TRBJ1-1): SAVISQKPSRDICQRGTSLTIQCQVDSQVTMMFWYRQQPGQSLTLIATANQGSEATYESGFVIDKFPISRPNLTFSTLTVSNMSPEDSSIYLCSVAMNTEAFFGQGTRLTVV.

The chain links TRBV7-9 to TRBJ2-3; 7 nucleotides match TRBD1. Germline CDR1 SEHNR, CDR2 FQNEAQ (reference sequence). V shed 5 bases, J shed 0 bases, and the junction held 8 bases outside the gene matches. CDR3 size: 16 residues. This CDR3 reads CASSVRGDRSTDTQYF. CDR3 DNA sequence: TGTGCCAGCAGCGTCCGTGGGGACAGAAGCACAGATACGCAGTATTTT.

V and J are TRBV19 and TRBJ1-5; D is ambiguous. From germline, CDR1 is LNHDA and CDR2 SQIVND (reference sequence). The CDR3 consists of 13 residues. V was pared by 4 bases and J by 4 bases, with 8 bases between. DNA for the CDR3: TGTGCCAGTAGTACTGACGGGAATCAGCCCCAGCATTTT. It specifies CASSTDGNQPQHF.

This clonotype was counted many times. The chain couples TRBV7-9 to TRBJ1-1; D gene ambiguous. The CDR3 is made up of 13 amino acids. Per the germline V gene, CDR1 is SEHNR and CDR2 is FQNEAQ (reference sequence). V lost 1 base to trimming and J lost 1 base, with 4 bases between them. This CDR3 reads CASSLGENTEAFF. The DNA for the CDR3 is TGTGCCAGCAGCTTAGGAGAGAACACTGAAGCTTTCTTT.

The rearrangement links TRBV6-2 or TRBV6-3 to TRBJ2-7, with 7 bases matching TRBD1. This CDR3 spans 14 amino acids. Trimming at V came to 6 bases and at J to 1 base, leaving 6 bases not matched to a gene. CDR1 and CDR2 (germline): MNHEY, SVGEGT. The CDR3 loop is CASRNSGQSYEQYF. The DNA of the CDR3 is TGTGCCAGCAGAAACTCGGGACAGTCCTACGAGCAGTACTTC.